The source of this T cell receptor (beta chain) is a study of cytomegalovirus exposure and HLA in healthy donors. PCR used 60 Vbeta primers and 13 Jbeta primers. Sequenced by immunoSEQ multiplex PCR; TCRdb stores in-frame clones only, minus some. In the table there are 200,000 or so clones, roughly 84% of which are singletons. The germline CDR1 and CDR2 sequences are MNHEY and SMNVEV (reference sequence). V dropped 2 bases and J dropped 3; count of bases not matched to a gene: 6. The length of the CDR3 is 15 residues. Study-wide results and limits: Reported findings show TCR beta sequences accurately forecast HLA-A and HLA-B alleles in most subjects. DRB1 showed the most TCR associations and HLA-C the fewest in a later analysis, as rates varied by HLA locus.

To note about this clone: Its antigen remains unknown.

The V call is TRBV27, the J call TRBJ2-7; 8 bases agree with TRBD1. Sequences were obtained from PBMCs. The clonotype comes from a woman between 50 and 59 years old in good health and CMV-seropositive. The CDR3 nucleotides read TGTGCCAGCAGTTTAACCGGGACAGGATTCTACGAGCAGTACTTC. This translates into CASSLTGTGFYEQYF.